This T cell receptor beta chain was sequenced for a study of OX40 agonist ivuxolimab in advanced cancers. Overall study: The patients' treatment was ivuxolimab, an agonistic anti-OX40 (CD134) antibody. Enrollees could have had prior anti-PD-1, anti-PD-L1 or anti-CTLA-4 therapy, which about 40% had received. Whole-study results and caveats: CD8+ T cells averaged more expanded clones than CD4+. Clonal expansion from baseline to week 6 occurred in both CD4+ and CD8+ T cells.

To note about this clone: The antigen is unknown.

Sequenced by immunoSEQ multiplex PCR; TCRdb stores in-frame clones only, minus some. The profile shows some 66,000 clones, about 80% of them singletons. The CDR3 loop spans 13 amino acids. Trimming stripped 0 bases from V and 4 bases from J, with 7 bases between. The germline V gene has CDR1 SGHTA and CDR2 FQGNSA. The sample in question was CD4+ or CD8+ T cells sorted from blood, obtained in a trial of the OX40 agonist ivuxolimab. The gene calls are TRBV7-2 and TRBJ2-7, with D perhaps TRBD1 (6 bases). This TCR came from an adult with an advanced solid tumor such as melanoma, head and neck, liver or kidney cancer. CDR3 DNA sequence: TGTGCCAGCAGCTTAGCAGGGGGTTACGAGCAGTACTTC. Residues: CASSLAGGYEQYF.